This T cell receptor (beta chain) was retrieved from a study of CD8+CD57+ T cells in acquired aplastic anemia. It was genomic DNA that served as the template for profiling TCR beta VDJ and CDR3. A single record per CDR3 protein comes from TCRdb applying MiXCR to the reads. Among about 190,000 distinct CDR3 sequences listed, 54% were seen once. This clonotype has at least ten counts. The V and J ends lost 3 bases and 3 bases respectively, with 13 bases between them. The germline V gene has CDR1 SGHAT and CDR2 FQNNGV. This CDR3 contains 15 residues. V gene TRBV11-2 combines with J gene TRBJ2-3; perhaps TRBD2 as D (5 bases). The TCR was taken from a human donor in good health, serving as a control. The sequenced sample was sorted CD4+, CD8+, or CD8+CD57+ T cells (not recorded which) from PBMCs. This CDR3 reads CASSFISGGTDTQYF. In DNA, the CDR3 is TGTGCCAGCAGCTTTATCTCCGGAGGAACAGATACGCAGTATTTT.